These 5 T cell receptor beta chains were all obtained from the same sample, sequenced in a study of blood T cell repertoires in COVID-19. Here immunoSEQ multiplex PCR was the method, and the copy in TCRdb shows in-frame clones only, minus some. This table holds about 220,000 clones, roughly nine tenths found once. The sequenced material came from PBMCs or T cells enriched from blood (not recorded which). Source of these receptors: a woman aged 18-30 years in a cohort exposed to, infected with or recovered from COVID-19 (not recorded which).

CDR3 DNA: TGTGCCAGCAGTGATGTTAACCAGGGGCGAAGGAACACTGAAGCTTTCTTT. As protein: CASSDVNQGRRNTEAFF. The genes are TRBV2 and TRBJ1-1; maybe TRBD1 (6 bases). Germline assignment: CDR1 SNHLY and CDR2 FYNNEI. V was clipped by 3 bases and J by 1 base, with 18 bases between them. The CDR3 has 17 amino acids.

This clone has more than one count but fewer than ten. The chain employs TRBV29-1 and TRBJ1-1, with D perhaps matching TRBD1 (5 bases). This CDR3 has 13 amino acids. Looked up from germline, CDR1 is SQVTM and CDR2 is ANQGSEA. Trimming removed 7 bases from V and 1 base from J, with 13 bases in between. The CDR3 nucleotides are TGCAGCGGAGGGCCGGGGGGGAACACTGAAGCTTTCTTT. This sequence encodes CSGGPGGNTEAFF.

The V and J genes are TRBV2 and TRBJ2-1; D gene unclear. This CDR3 is built from 12 residues. Between the trimmed V and J ends, which lost 2 bases and 5 bases, there was a span of 4 bases. The V gene's germline CDR1 is SNHLY and CDR2 FYNNEI. The CDR3 nucleotides are TGTGCCAGCAGTGAATGGCACAATGAGCAGTTCTTC. This gives the protein CASSEWHNEQFF.

The chain employs TRBV18 and TRBJ2-3; 7 bases agree with TRBD2. Per the germline V gene, CDR1 is KGHSH and CDR2 is LQKENI. The V segment lost 1 base and the J segment 0 bases; nucleotides outside the gene matches: 4. This CDR3 has 16 residues. The CDR3 sequence: CASSPRAGGSTDTQYF. CDR3 DNA sequence: TGTGCCAGCTCACCACGAGCCGGGGGGAGCACAGATACGCAGTATTTT.

This chain connects TRBV19 to TRBJ1-5; 7 bases agree with TRBD1. Germline loops: CDR1 LNHDA, CDR2 SQIVND (reference sequence). V lost 9 bases and J lost 3; bases outside the gene matches: 8. The CDR3 has 14 amino acids. The CDR3 loop is CASAGTAYNQPQHF. The CDR3 DNA reads TGTGCCAGCGCGGGGACAGCTTACAATCAGCCCCAGCATTTT.